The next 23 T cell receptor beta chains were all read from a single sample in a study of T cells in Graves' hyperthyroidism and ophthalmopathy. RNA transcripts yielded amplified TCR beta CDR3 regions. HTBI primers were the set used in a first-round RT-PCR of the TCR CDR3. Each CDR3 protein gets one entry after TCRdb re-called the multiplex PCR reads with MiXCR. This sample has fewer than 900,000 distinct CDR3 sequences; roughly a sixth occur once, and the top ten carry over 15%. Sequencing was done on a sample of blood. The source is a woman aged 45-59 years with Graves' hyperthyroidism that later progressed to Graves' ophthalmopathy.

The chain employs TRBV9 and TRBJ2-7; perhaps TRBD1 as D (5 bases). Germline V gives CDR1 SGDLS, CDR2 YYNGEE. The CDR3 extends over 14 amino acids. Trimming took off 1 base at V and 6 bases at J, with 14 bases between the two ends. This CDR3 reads CASSVLSGSGEQYF. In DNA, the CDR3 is TGTGCCAGCAGCGTATTGTCAGGGTCGGGCGAGCAGTACTTC.

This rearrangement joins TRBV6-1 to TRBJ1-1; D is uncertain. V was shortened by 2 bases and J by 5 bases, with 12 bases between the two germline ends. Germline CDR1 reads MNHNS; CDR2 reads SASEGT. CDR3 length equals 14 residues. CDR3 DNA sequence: TGTGCCAGCAGTGAAATGGAAGCGGTAACTGAAGCTTTCTTT. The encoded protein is CASSEMEAVTEAFF.

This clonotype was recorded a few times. The chain's CDR3 is CASNPGGSSYNEQFF. CDR3 bases: TGTGCCAGCAACCCAGGTGGGAGCTCCTACAATGAGCAGTTCTTC. The rearrangement links TRBV9 to TRBJ2-1, with TRBD2 as a possible D gene (5 bases). V was cut by 6 bases and J by 0 bases, with 13 bases left in between. Germline loops: CDR1 SGDLS, CDR2 YYNGEE. The CDR3 consists of 15 residues.

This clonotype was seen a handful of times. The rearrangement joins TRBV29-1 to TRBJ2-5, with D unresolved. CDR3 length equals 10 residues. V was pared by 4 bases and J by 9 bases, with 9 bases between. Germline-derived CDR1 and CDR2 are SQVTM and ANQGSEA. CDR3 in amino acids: CSVADLAQYF. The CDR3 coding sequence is TGCAGCGTTGCAGATTTAGCCCAGTACTTC.

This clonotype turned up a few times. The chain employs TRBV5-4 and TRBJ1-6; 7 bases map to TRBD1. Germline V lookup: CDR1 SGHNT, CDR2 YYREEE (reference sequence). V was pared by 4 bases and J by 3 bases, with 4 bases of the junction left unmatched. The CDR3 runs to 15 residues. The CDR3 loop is CASSEGTVYNSPLHF. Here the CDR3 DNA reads TGTGCCAGCAGCGAGGGGACAGTCTATAATTCACCCCTCCACTTT.

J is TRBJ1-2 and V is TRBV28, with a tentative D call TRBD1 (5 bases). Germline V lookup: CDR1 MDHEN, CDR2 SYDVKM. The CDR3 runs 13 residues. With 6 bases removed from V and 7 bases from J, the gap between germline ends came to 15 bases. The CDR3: CASRLTETSGYTF. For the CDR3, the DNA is TGTGCCAGCAGACTGACAGAGACCTCTGGCTACACCTTC.

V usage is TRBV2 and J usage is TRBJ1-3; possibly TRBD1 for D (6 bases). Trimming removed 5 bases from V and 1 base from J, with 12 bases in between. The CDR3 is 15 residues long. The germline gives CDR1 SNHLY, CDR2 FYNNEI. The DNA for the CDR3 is TGTGCCAGCAGTCCGGGACATCTTTCTGGAAACACCATATATTTT. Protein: CASSPGHLSGNTIYF.

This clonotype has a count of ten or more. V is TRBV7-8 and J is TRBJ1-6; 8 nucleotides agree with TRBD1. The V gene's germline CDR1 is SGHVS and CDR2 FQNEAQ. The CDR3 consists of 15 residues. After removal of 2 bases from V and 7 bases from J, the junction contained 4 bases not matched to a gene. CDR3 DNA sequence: TGTGCCAGCAGCTTACGCAGGGGGCACAATTCACCCCTCCACTTT. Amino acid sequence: CASSLRRGHNSPLHF.

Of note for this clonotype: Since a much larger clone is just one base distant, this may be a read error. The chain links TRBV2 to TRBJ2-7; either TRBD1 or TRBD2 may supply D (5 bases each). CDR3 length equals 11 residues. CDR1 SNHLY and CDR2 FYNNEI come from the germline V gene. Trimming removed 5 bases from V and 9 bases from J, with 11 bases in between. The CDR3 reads CASSYDSGQYF. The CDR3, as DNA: TGTGCCAGCAGTTACGACAGCGGGCAGTACTTC.

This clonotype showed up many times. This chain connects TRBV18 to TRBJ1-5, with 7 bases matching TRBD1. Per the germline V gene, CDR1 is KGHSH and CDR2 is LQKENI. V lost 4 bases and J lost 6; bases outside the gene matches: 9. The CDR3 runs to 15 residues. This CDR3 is CASSQEQGFSQPQHF. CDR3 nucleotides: TGTGCCAGCTCACAAGAACAGGGGTTCAGTCAGCCCCAGCATTTT.

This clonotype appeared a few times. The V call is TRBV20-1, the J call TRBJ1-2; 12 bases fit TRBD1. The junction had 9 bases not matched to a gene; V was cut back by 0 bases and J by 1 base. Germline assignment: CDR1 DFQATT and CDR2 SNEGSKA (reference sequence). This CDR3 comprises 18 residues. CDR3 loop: CSARDIVGTGGINYGYTF. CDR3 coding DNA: TGCAGTGCTAGAGATATCGTAGGGACAGGGGGCATTAACTATGGCTACACCTTC.

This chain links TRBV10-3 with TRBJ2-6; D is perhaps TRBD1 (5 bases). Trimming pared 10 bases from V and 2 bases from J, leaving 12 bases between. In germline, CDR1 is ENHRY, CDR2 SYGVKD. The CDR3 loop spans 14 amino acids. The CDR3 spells CASRPGPGANVLTF. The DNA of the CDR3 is TGTGCCAGCCGACCAGGGCCTGGGGCCAACGTCCTGACTTTC.

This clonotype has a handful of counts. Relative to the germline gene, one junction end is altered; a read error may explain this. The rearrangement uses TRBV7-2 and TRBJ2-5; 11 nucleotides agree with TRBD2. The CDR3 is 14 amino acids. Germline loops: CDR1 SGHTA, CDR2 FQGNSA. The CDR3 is CASSPTSGTPRLDF. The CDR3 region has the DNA TGTGCCAGCAGCCCGACTAGCGGGACTCCCCGGTTGGACTTC.

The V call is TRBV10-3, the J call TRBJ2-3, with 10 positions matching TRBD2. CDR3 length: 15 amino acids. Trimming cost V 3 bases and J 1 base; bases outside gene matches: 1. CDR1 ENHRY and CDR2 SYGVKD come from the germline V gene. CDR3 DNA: TGTGCCATCAGTGACACTAGCGGGGGCACAGATACGCAGTATTTT. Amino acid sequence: CAISDTSGGTDTQYF.

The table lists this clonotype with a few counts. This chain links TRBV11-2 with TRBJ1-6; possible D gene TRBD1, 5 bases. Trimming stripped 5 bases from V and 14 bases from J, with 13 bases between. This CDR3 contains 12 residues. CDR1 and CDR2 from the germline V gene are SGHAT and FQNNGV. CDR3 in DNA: TGTGCCAGCAGCGGTGGGGGGGTTACCCTCCACTTT. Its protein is CASSGGGVTLHF.

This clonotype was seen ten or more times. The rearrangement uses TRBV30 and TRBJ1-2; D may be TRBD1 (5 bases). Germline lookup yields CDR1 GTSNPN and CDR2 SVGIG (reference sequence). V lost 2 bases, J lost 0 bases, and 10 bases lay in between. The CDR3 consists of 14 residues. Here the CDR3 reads CAWSSTGPNYGYTF. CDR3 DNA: TGTGCCTGGAGTAGTACGGGACCTAACTATGGCTACACCTTC.

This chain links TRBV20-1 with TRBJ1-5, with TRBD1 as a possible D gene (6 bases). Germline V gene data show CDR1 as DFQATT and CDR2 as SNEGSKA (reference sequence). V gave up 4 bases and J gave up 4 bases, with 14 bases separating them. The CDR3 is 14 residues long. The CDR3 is CSANGIGGNQPQHF. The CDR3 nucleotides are TGCAGTGCTAACGGGATAGGGGGGAATCAGCCCCAGCATTTT.

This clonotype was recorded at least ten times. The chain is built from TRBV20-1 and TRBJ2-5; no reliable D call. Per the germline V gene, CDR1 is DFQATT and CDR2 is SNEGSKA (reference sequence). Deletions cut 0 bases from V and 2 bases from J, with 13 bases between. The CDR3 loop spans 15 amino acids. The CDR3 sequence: CSARDPWAAQETQYF. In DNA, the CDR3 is TGCAGTGCTAGAGATCCATGGGCAGCTCAAGAGACCCAGTACTTC.

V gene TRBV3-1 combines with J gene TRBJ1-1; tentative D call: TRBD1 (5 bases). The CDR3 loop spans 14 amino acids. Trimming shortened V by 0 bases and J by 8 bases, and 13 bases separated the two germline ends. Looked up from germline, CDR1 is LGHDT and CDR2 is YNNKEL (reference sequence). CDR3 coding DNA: TGTGCCAGCAGCCAAGAAGGAAGACAGTCAGAAGCTTTCTTT. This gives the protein CASSQEGRQSEAFF.

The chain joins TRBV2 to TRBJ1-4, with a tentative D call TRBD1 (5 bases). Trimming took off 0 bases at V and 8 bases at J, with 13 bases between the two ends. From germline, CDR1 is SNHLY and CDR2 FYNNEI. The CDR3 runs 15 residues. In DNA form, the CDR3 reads TGTGCCAGCAGTGAAGCGCGGGGGGGGTCCGAAAAACTGTTTTTT. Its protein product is CASSEARGGSEKLFF.

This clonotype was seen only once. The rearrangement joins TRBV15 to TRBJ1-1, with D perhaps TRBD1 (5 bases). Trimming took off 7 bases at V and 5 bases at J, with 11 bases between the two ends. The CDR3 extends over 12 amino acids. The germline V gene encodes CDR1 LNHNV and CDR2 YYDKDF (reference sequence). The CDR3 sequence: CATTTGGTEAFF. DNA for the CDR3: TGTGCCACCACTACAGGTGGGACTGAAGCTTTCTTT.

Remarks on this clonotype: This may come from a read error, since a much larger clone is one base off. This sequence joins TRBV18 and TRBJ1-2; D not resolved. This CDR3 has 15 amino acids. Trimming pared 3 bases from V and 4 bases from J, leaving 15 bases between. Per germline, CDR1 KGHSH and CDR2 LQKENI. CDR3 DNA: TGTGCCAGCTCACCCTCGAGGGAGAGGAGCTATGGCTACACCTTC. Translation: CASSPSRERSYGYTF.

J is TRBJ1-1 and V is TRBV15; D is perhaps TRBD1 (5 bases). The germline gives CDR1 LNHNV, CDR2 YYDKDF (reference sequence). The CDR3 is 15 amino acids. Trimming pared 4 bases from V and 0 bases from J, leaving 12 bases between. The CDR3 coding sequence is TGTGCCACCAGCAAACACAGGCGCCTGAACACTGAAGCTTTCTTT. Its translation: CATSKHRRLNTEAFF. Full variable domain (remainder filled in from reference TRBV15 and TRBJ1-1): DAMVIQNPRYQVTQFGKPVTLSCSQTLNHNVMYWYQQKSSQAPKLLFHYYDKDFNNEADTPDNFQSRRPNTSFCFLDIRSPGLGDTAMYLCATSKHRRLNTEAFFGQGTRLTVV.